This note documents a single T cell receptor beta chain sequence. The antigen it recognizes is unknown. The sample holds no much larger clone one base away, and base qualities are not on file. Including cysteine and phenylalanine, the CDR3 has 15 amino acids. Of the read, only the CDR3 DNA is kept; its 45 bases are in frame from base 1. In the germline V gene, CDR1 corresponds to SGHAT and CDR2 to FQNNGV. The V and J ends are trimmed by 0 bases and 4 bases, leaving 13 bases between them. One collaborating source in Seattle enrolled patients during active infection and followed them longitudinally through the course of disease. The collaborating institutions used their own protocols to collect whole blood in K2EDTA tubes. For TCRbeta analysis, collaborators shipped samples in one of three forms: frozen whole blood, isolated PBMCs, or DNA extracted from either of those sample types. TCRbeta CDR3 regions were amplified from genomic DNA using the immunoSEQ Assay, a bias-controlled multiplex PCR. Per the authors' processing: Within the assay, amplification of reference gene primers was used to estimate how many nucleated cells each sample contained. To quantify the absolute abundance of each unique TCRbeta CDR3 rearrangement, sequence reads were collapsed and filtered. Productive Simpson clonality was computed per sample as the square root of Simpson's diversity index over productive rearrangements. Sourced from immuneACCESS, this table was stored by TCRdb with only in-frame sequences that have V and J called. A share of the clones is absent; for the studies checked, an unresolved V gene accounts for under half, and the remainder has no known explanation. The V and J calls and clone size were taken over from that table, and D and trimming were inferred from the DNA. In all, the sample holds approximately 300,000 clones, and approximately 90% of those were seen once. The ten largest clones add up to 6% to 8% of the sample.

These data belong to a study of blood T cell repertoires in COVID-19 (TCRdb year 2020). With respect to the entire study: The collaborator samples originated in the United States, Italy and Spain and spanned the acute and convalescent phases of COVID-19. Samples came from the ongoing ImmuneRACE study (first 160 participants) plus 1,254 subjects from 6 global collaborators. The material from the prospective study consisted of cDNA or gDNA derived from T cells, B-cell-depleted T cells, or PBMCs. Sample metadata almost always included a de-identified subject ID, COVID-19 status, age in years and sex. Where HLA class I and class II types were available, the types were taken from metadata supplied by the sample provider, not from assay-based typing. The repertoires were made available in a free public database intended to serve as a resource for research on the immune response to SARS-CoV-2. Subjects who had been exposed to COVID-19, were actively infected with it, or had recovered from it provided the deeply sampled blood TCRbeta repertoires that made up the dataset.

On the study overall, not on this receptor specifically: The quantity of clinical and demographic metadata differed by source and by participant and was supplied without curation.

Recombination connected TRBV11-2 to TRBJ2-7, with a tentative D gene TRBD1 over 5 matching bases. This receptor was obtained from a woman between 50 and 59 years old with COVID-19, enrolled during active disease. Sequences were obtained from peripheral blood. The DNA reads as follows: TGTGCCAGCAGCTTAGAAGAAGGGGTCTTTTACGAGCAGTACTTC. It translates as CASSLEEGVFYEQYF.